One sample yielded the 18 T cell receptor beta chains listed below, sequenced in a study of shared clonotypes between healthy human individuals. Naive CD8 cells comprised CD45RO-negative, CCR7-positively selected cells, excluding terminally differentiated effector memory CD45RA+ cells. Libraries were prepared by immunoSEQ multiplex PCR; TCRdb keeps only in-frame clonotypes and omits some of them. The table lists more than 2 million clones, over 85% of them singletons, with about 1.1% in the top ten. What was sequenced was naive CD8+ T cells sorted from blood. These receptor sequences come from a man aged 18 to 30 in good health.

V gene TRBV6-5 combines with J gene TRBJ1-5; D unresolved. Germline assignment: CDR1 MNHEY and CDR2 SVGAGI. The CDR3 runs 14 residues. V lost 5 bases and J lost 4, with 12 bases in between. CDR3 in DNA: TGTGCCAGCAGTCCCAGGTTGGAGAATCAGCCCCAGCATTTT. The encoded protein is CASSPRLENQPQHF.

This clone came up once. The chain's CDR3 is CASSYRLAGGGHEQFF. In DNA form, the CDR3 reads TGTGCCAGCAGCTACCGACTAGCGGGAGGGGGCCATGAGCAGTTCTTC. The chain has TRBV13 and TRBJ2-1, with 14 bases identical to TRBD2. Trimming at V came to 4 bases and at J to 8 bases, leaving 7 bases not matched to a gene. The CDR3 totals 16 residues. The germline V gene encodes CDR1 PRHDT and CDR2 FYEKMQ (reference sequence).

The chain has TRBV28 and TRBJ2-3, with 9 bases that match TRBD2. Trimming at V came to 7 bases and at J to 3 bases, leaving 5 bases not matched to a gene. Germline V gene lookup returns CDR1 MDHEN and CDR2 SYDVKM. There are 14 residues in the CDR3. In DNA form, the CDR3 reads TGTGCCAGCACCCAAGCGGGGGGTACAGATACGCAGTATTTT. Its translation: CASTQAGGTDTQYF.

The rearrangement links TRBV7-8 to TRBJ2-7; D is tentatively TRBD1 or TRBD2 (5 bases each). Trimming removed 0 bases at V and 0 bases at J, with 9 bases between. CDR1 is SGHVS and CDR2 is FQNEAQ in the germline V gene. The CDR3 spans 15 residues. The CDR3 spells CASSLAWGSSYEQYF. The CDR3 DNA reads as TGTGCCAGCAGCTTAGCGTGGGGGAGCTCCTACGAGCAGTACTTC. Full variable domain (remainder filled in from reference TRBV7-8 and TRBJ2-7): GAGVSQSPRYKVAKRGQDVALRCDPISGHVSLFWYQQALGQGPEFLTYFQNEAQLDKSGLPSDRFFAERPEGSVSTLKIQRTQQEDSAVYLCASSLAWGSSYEQYFGPGTRLTVT.

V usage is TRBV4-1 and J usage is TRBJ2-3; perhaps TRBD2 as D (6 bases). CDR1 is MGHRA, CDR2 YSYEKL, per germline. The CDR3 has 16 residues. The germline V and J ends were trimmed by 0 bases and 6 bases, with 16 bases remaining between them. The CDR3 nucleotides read TGCGCCAGCAGCCAAGAGTCGGAGGAGGGAACTGATACGCAGTATTTT. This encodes CASSQESEEGTDTQYF.

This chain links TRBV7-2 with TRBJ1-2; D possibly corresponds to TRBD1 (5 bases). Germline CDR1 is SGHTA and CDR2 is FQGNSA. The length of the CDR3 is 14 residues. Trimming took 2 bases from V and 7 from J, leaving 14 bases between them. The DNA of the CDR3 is TGTGCCAGCAGCTTAATCGGGGGTTCGGTTGGCTACACCTTC. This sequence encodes CASSLIGGSVGYTF.

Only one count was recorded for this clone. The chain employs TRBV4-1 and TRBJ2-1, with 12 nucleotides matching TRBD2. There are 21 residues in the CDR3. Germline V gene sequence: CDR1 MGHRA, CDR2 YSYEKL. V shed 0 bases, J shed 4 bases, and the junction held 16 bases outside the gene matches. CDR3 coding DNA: TGCGCCAGCAGCCAAGAATCGGGACAACCGACTAGCGGGAGCTTTTACAATGAGCAGTTCTTC. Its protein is CASSQESGQPTSGSFYNEQFF.

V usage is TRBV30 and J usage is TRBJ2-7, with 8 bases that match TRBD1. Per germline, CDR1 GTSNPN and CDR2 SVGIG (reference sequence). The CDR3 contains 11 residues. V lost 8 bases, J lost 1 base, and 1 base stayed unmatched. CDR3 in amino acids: CAGQGSYEQYF. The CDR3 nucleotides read TGTGCCGGACAGGGTTCCTACGAGCAGTACTTC.

CDR3: CASRPGLAGEQYF. CDR3 nucleotides: TGTGCCAGCAGGCCGGGACTAGCAGGCGAGCAGTACTTC. The rearrangement joins TRBV7-9 to TRBJ2-7; the match to TRBD2 covers 9 bases. The CDR3 extends over 13 amino acids. The ends lost 6 bases at V and 6 bases at J; junction bases unmatched: 6. Germline V gene lookup returns CDR1 SEHNR and CDR2 FQNEAQ (reference sequence).

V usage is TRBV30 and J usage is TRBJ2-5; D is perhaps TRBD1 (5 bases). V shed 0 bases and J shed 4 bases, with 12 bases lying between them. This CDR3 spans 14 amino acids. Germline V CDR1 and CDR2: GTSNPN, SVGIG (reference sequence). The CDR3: CAWSVGAGLETQYF. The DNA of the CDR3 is TGTGCCTGGAGTGTTGGGGCAGGGCTAGAGACCCAGTACTTC.

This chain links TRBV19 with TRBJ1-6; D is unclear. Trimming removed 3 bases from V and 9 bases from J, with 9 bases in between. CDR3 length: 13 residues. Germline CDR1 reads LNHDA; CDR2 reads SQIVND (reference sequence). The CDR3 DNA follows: TGTGCCAGTAGTATTACCCCCTCTTCACCCCTCCACTTT. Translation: CASSITPSSPLHF. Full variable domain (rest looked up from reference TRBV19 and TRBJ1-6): DGGITQSPKYLFRKEGQNVTLSCEQNLNHDAMYWYRQDPGQGLRLIYYSQIVNDFQKGDIAEGYSVSREKKESFPLTVTSAQKNPTAFYLCASSITPSSPLHFGNGTRLTVT.

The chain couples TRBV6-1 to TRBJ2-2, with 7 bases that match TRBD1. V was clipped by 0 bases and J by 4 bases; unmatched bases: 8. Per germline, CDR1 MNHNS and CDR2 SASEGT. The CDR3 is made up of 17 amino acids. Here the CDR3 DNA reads TGTGCCAGCAGTGAAGCGGGGGACAGTCGGACCACCGGGGAGCTGTTTTTT. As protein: CASSEAGDSRTTGELFF.

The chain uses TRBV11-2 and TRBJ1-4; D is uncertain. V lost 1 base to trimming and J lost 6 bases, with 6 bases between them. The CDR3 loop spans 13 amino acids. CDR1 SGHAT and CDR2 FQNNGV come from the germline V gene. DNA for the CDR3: TGTGCCAGCAGCTTAGGTATGGATGAAAAACTGTTTTTT. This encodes CASSLGMDEKLFF.

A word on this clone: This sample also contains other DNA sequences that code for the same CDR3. In DNA form, the CDR3 reads TGCGCCAGCAGCCAAGGGGGGGATACGCAGTATTTT. This encodes CASSQGGDTQYF. The chain joins TRBV4-1 to TRBJ2-3; either TRBD1 or TRBD2 may supply D (5 bases each). Germline CDR1 reads MGHRA; CDR2 reads YSYEKL. There are 12 residues in the CDR3. The V end was cut by 1 base, the J end by 6 bases, with 5 bases between.

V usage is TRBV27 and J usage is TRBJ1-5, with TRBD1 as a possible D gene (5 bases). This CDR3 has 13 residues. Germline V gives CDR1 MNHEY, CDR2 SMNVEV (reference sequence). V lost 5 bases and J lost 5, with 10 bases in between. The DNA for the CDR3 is TGTGCCAGCAGTGAGATGGGGCATCAGCCCCAGCATTTT. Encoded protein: CASSEMGHQPQHF.

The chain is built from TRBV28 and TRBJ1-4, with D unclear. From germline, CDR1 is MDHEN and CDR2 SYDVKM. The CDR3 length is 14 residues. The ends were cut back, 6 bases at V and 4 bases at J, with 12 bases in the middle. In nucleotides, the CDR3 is TGTGCCAGCAGCCCAGACACCTTTAATGAAAAACTGTTTTTT. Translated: CASSPDTFNEKLFF.

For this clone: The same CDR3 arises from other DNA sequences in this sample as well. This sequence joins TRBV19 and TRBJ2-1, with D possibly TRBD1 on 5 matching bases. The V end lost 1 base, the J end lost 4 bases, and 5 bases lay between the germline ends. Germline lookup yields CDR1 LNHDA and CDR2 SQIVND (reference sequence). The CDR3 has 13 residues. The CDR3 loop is CASSIAGYNEQFF. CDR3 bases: TGTGCCAGTAGTATAGCAGGGTACAATGAGCAGTTCTTC. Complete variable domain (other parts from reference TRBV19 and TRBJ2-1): DGGITQSPKYLFRKEGQNVTLSCEQNLNHDAMYWYRQDPGQGLRLIYYSQIVNDFQKGDIAEGYSVSREKKESFPLTVTSAQKNPTAFYLCASSIAGYNEQFFGPGTRLTVL.

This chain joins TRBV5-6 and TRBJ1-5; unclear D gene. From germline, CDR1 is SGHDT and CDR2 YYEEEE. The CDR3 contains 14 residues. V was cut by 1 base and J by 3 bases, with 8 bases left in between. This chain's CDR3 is CASSLRQDNQPQHF. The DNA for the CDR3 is TGTGCCAGCAGCTTGCGACAAGACAATCAGCCCCAGCATTTT.